One sample yielded the 32 T cell receptor beta chains listed below, sequenced in a study of monozygotic twins with inflammatory bowel disease. TCRdb reprocessed the 5' RACE reads, with one entry per CDR3 protein and no DNA. The sample is made up of some 440,000 distinct CDR3 sequences, and the top ten hold 2.4% of it. Sequenced material: blood. The receptors here all came from a human donor with ulcerative colitis or Crohn's disease, or a healthy co-twin of an affected twin (not recorded which).

This rearrangement joins TRBV20-1 to TRBJ1-2; TCRdb gives TRBD1 as the D gene, but with no DNA this cannot be confirmed. Germline CDR1 is DFQATT and CDR2 is SNEGSKA (reference sequence). The CDR3 covers 12 residues. The CDR3 here is CSAEGFSYGYTF.

The chain combines TRBV12-3 or TRBV12-4 with TRBJ1-6; the TCRdb D gene call, TRBD1, has no DNA to confirm it. The CDR3 is made up of 13 amino acids. The CDR3: CASSFNRGSPLHF.

The genes are TRBV19 and TRBJ1-5; as DNA is missing, the TRBD1 call by TCRdb cannot be tested. The length of the CDR3 is 15 residues. Germline values: CDR1 LNHDA, CDR2 SQIVND (reference sequence). The CDR3 region is CASSILGQGGQPQHF.

This CDR3 is CASSYSRPGQGDEQFF. This sequence joins TRBV6-5 and TRBJ2-1; no DNA is available, so the TRBD1 call from TCRdb remains unchecked. Germline CDR1 reads MNHEY; CDR2 reads SVGAGI. This CDR3 has 16 residues.

The chain has TRBV5-1 and TRBJ2-7; lacking DNA, the TRBD2 call made by TCRdb goes unchecked. Germline-derived CDR1 and CDR2 are SGHRS and YFSETQ. The CDR3 loop spans 16 amino acids. CDR3 in amino acids: CASSSLATREAYEQYF. The full variable domain, rest sourced from reference TRBV5-1 and TRBJ2-7, is KAGVTQTPRYLIKTRGQQVTLSCSPISGHRSVSWYQQTPGQGLQFLFEYFSETQRNKGNFPGRFSGRQFSNSRSEMNVSTLELGDSALYLCASSSLATREAYEQYFGPGTRLTVT.

The rearrangement joins TRBV5-1 to TRBJ2-7; TCRdb outputs TRBD1, but without DNA this stays unchecked. Germline CDR1 SGHRS, CDR2 YFSETQ. This CDR3 contains 16 residues. CDR3 sequence: CASSSKTDRPSYEQYF.

CDR3 residues: CASRPRQGPRGYTF. The chain couples TRBV6-1 to TRBJ1-2; absent DNA, TCRdb's TRBD1 call cannot be checked. CDR3 length: 14 amino acids. CDR1 and CDR2 from the germline V gene are MNHNS and SASEGT.

The V gene is TRBV7-9, the J gene TRBJ2-1. The germline CDR1 and CDR2 sequences are SEHNR and FQNEAQ (reference sequence). CDR3 length: 13 amino acids. CDR3 protein: CASSLENNNEQFF.

The genes are TRBV20-1 and TRBJ2-7. Per germline, CDR1 DFQATT and CDR2 SNEGSKA (reference sequence). This CDR3 is built from 14 residues. This CDR3 reads CSARETLVSYEQYF.

The rearrangement joins TRBV28 to TRBJ2-2. This CDR3 has 15 residues. CDR1 and CDR2 (germline): MDHEN, SYDVKM. The CDR3 sequence: CASSTSMPNTGELFF.

The chain links TRBV20-1 to TRBJ1-4. This CDR3 has 15 residues. Germline V gene lookup returns CDR1 DFQATT and CDR2 SNEGSKA (reference sequence). CDR3 amino acids: CSARVPGGTNEKLFF.

The chain uses TRBV7-7 and TRBJ1-1. In germline, CDR1 is SSHAT, CDR2 FNYEAQ (reference sequence). There are 13 residues in the CDR3. CDR3 residues: CASSPTMNTEAFF.

The genes are TRBV4-2 and TRBJ1-1; there is no DNA to check the TCRdb D call of TRBD1. Germline CDR1 is LGHNA and CDR2 is YNFKEQ. The CDR3 totals 16 residues. This CDR3 is CASSLGTLGMNTEAFF.

The chain carries TRBV20-1 and TRBJ2-1; TCRdb's D call of TRBD2 is untestable without DNA. The CDR3 has 18 residues. The germline V gene has CDR1 DFQATT and CDR2 SNEGSKA (reference sequence). This chain's CDR3 is CSARPDLYGRAFHNEQFF.

This chain links TRBV7-9 with TRBJ2-3; the TCRdb call, TRBD2, lacks DNA for checking. CDR1 is SEHNR, CDR2 FQNEAQ, per germline (reference sequence). The CDR3 totals 17 residues. The CDR3 reads CASSLRTWTSEADTQYF.

The chain couples TRBV5-4 to TRBJ2-2; TCRdb lists TRBD2, though no DNA is available to test this call. This CDR3 spans 17 amino acids. In germline, CDR1 is SGHNT, CDR2 YYREEE (reference sequence). The CDR3 sequence: CASSPGTSGMNTGELFF.

The chain has TRBV20-1 and TRBJ1-5; TCRdb's D call, TRBD1, is unchecked because there is no DNA. Germline V gives CDR1 DFQATT, CDR2 SNEGSKA (reference sequence). The CDR3 sequence is 14 residues long. CDR3 amino acids: CSAINRGENQPQHF.

V gene TRBV18 combines with J gene TRBJ2-7; TCRdb's D call, TRBD1, is unchecked because there is no DNA. The CDR3 is 13 residues long. Germline CDR1 KGHSH, CDR2 LQKENI. This CDR3 is CASSWDTSEEQYF.

The chain carries TRBV5-1 and TRBJ1-6; TCRdb outputs TRBD1, but without DNA this stays unchecked. This CDR3 comprises 14 residues. Per germline, CDR1 SGHRS and CDR2 YFSETQ. CDR3: CASSKGSNNSPLHF.

The rearrangement joins TRBV20-1 to TRBJ2-7. CDR1 is DFQATT and CDR2 is SNEGSKA in the germline V gene (reference sequence). The CDR3 totals 11 residues. The CDR3 sequence: CSVTGLDEQYF.

The chain links TRBV10-3 to TRBJ1-2. CDR1 ENHRY and CDR2 SYGVKD come from the germline V gene. CDR3 size: 13 residues. The chain's CDR3 is CAISESGPYGYTF.

The chain employs TRBV11-2 and TRBJ2-2; no DNA is available, so the TRBD2 call from TCRdb remains unchecked. The CDR3 loop spans 14 amino acids. CDR1 and CDR2 (germline): SGHAT, FQNNGV. CDR3 in amino acids: CASSPTRIAGELFF.

The rearrangement links TRBV30 to TRBJ2-3; TCRdb designates TRBD1, a call that cannot be tested without DNA. Germline V gene lookup returns CDR1 GTSNPN and CDR2 SVGIG (reference sequence). The length of the CDR3 is 14 residues. Here the CDR3 reads CAWSVSGMTDTQYF. Supplemented by reference TRBV30 and TRBJ2-3, the full variable domain reads SQTIHQWPATLVQPVGSPLSLECTVEGTSNPNLYWYRQAAGRGLQLLFYSVGIGQISSEVPQNLSASRPQDRQFILSSKKLLLSDSGFYLCAWSVSGMTDTQYFGPGTRLTVL.

The J gene is TRBJ1-1, the V gene TRBV27. The length of the CDR3 is 16 residues. The V gene's germline CDR1 is MNHEY and CDR2 SMNVEV (reference sequence). The CDR3 loop is CASSPKTRVSETEAFF.

The chain couples TRBV7-8 to TRBJ2-7; TCRdb indicates TRBD1, and absent DNA this call remains unverified. This CDR3 has 15 residues. CDR1 and CDR2 from the germline V gene are SGHVS and FQNEAQ. CDR3 sequence: CASSPRRGASYEQYF.

The chain combines TRBV19 with TRBJ1-1. The CDR3 has 13 residues. The germline V gene has CDR1 LNHDA and CDR2 SQIVND (reference sequence). The CDR3 region is CASSFQVGTEAFF. The full variable domain, with the rest looked up from reference TRBV19 and TRBJ1-1, is DGGITQSPKYLFRKEGQNVTLSCEQNLNHDAMYWYRQDPGQGLRLIYYSQIVNDFQKGDIAEGYSVSREKKESFPLTVTSAQKNPTAFYLCASSFQVGTEAFFGQGTRLTVV.

The chain has TRBV20-1 and TRBJ1-4. There are 14 residues in the CDR3. Germline V lookup: CDR1 DFQATT, CDR2 SNEGSKA (reference sequence). The CDR3 here is CSATDSTTNEKLFF.

V gene TRBV18 combines with J gene TRBJ2-7. The germline V gene has CDR1 KGHSH and CDR2 LQKENI. The CDR3 has 13 amino acids. The CDR3: CASSPPVVRSPYF.

This chain links TRBV5-1 with TRBJ2-5; TCRdb selects TRBD2, and the lack of DNA leaves this call unchecked. CDR1 is SGHRS, CDR2 YFSETQ, per germline. This CDR3 is built from 14 residues. This CDR3 reads CASSFEGGSETQYF.

The V gene is TRBV3-1, the J gene TRBJ2-3; TCRdb's D call of TRBD2 is untestable without DNA. In germline, CDR1 is LGHDT, CDR2 YNNKEL (reference sequence). The length of the CDR3 is 14 residues. The CDR3: CASALAGSTDTQYF.

The V and J genes are TRBV5-6 and TRBJ2-3. Per the germline V gene, CDR1 is SGHDT and CDR2 is YYEEEE. CDR3 length: 13 residues. The CDR3 spells CASSFKNQDTQYF.

The gene calls are TRBV20-1 and TRBJ2-1; the D call from TCRdb, TRBD1, cannot be confirmed without DNA. The CDR3 contains 17 residues. The germline CDR1 and CDR2 sequences are DFQATT and SNEGSKA (reference sequence). The CDR3 sequence: CSASGGGGSPSYNEQFF.